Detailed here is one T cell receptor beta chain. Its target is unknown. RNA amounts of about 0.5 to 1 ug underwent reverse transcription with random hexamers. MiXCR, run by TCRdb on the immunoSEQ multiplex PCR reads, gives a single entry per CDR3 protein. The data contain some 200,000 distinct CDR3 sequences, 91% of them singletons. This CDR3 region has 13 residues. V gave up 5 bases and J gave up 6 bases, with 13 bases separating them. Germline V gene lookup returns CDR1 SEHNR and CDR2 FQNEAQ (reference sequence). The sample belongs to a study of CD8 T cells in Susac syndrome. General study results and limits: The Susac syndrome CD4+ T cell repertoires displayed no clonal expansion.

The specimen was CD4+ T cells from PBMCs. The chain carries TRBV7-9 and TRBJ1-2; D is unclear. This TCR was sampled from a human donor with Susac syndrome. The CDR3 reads CASSRTGRDGYTF. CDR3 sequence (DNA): TGTGCCAGCAGCCGCACGGGGAGGGATGGCTACACCTTC.